This entry describes one TCR beta chain. These data belong to a study of blood T cell repertoires in COVID-19. Per the germline V gene, CDR1 is SNHLY and CDR2 is FYNNEI. This CDR3 is built from 15 residues. V was pared by 5 bases and J by 4 bases, with 17 bases between. Some clones are missing from TCRdb's copy, which holds only in-frame ones; the method was immunoSEQ multiplex PCR. The sample includes approximately 180,000 clones, approximately 90% seen only once; the top ten take 4.4%. The source is a human donor in a cohort sampled during active COVID-19. The sequenced sample was peripheral blood. The V call is TRBV2, the J call TRBJ1-1; possibly TRBD1 for D (5 bases). Written as DNA, the CDR3 is TGTGCCAGCAGTATGCCCCCAGGTCAGGGCACTGAAGCTTTCTTT. Translated: CASSMPPGQGTEAFF. Using reference TRBV2 and TRBJ1-1 for the parts outside the CDR3, the full variable domain is EPEVTQTPSHQVTQMGQEVILRCVPISNHLYFYWYRQILGQKVEFLVSFYNNEISEKSEIFDDQFSVERPDGSNFTLKIRSTKLEDSAMYFCASSMPPGQGTEAFFGQGTRLTVV.